This T cell receptor beta chain is from a study of cytomegalovirus exposure and HLA in healthy donors. Libraries were prepared by immunoSEQ multiplex PCR; TCRdb keeps only in-frame clonotypes and omits some of them. The sample has under 250,000 clones, about nine tenths seen once. CDR3 size: 14 residues. V shed 6 bases and J 8 bases; nucleotides not matched to a gene: 6. CDR1 and CDR2 (germline): MGHDK, SYGVNS. The source material was PBMCs. This clonotype originated in a woman aged 18 to 35 in good health and CMV-seropositive. The chain uses TRBV25-1 and TRBJ2-1; 11 bases line up with TRBD2. Written as DNA, the CDR3 is TGTGCCAGCAGGCCACTAGCGGGAGTACATGAGCAGTTCTTC. Translated: CASRPLAGVHEQFF.